This T cell receptor (beta chain) is from a study of breast tumors, draining lymph nodes, adjacent tissues. Breast cancer patients provided tissue from their axillary draining lymph nodes. General observations from the study: Most tumor T cells seemingly derive from lymph node, then expand in tumor. Tumors had less TCR diversity than lymph nodes, more than nontumor tissue. Tumor and nontumor repertoires were significantly more similar in luminal-like than in basal-like breast cancer.

MiXCR, applied by TCRdb to the multiplex PCR reads, yields one record per CDR3 protein. Of around 230,000 distinct CDR3 sequences listed, approximately 36% are singletons. Germline values: CDR1 KGHSH, CDR2 LQKENI. With 3 bases clipped from V and 3 bases from J, the junction kept 4 bases outside the gene matches. This CDR3 has 16 amino acids. Ten or more counts support this clonotype. Its antigen is still unknown. This chain connects TRBV18 to TRBJ2-6, with 8 bases identical to TRBD1. The receptor was isolated from a female donor with breast cancer. Some clones in this sample may be carry-over from other donors' samples. What was sequenced was axillary lymph node tissue. CDR3 nucleotides: TGTGCCAGCTCACCCCGACAGGGGCTTGGGGCCAACGTCCTGACTTTC. Its translation is CASSPRQGLGANVLTF. The full variable domain, its missing parts supplied by reference TRBV18 and TRBJ2-6, is NAGVMQNPRHLVRRRGQEARLRCSPMKGHSHVYWYRQLPEEGLKFMVYLQKENIIDESGMPKERFSAEFPKEGPSILRIQQVVRGDSAAYFCASSPRQGLGANVLTFGAGSRLTVL.